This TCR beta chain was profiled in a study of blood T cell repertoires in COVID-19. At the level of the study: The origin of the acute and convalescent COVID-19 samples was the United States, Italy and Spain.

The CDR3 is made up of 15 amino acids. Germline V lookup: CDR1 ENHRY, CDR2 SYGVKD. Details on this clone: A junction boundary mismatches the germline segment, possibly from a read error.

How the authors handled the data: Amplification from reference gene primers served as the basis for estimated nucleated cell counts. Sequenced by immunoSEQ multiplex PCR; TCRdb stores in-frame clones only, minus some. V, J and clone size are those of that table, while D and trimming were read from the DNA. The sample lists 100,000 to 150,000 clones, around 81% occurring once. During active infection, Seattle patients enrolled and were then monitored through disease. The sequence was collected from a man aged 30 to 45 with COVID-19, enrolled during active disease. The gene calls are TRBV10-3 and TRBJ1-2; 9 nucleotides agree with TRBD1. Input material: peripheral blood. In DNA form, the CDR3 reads TGTGCCATCAGCGAGTGGGGACAGGGCAACTATGGCTACACCTTC. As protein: CAISEWGQGNYGYTF.